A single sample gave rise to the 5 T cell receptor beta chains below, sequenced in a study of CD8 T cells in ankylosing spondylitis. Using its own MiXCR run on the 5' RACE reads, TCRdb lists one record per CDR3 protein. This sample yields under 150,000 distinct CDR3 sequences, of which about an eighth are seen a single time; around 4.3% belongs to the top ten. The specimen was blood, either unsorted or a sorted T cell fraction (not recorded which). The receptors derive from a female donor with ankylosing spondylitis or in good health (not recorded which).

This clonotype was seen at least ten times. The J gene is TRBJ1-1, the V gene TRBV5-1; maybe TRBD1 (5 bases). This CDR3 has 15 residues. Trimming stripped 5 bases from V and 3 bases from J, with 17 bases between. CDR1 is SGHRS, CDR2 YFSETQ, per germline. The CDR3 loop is CASSFSVLGDTEAFF. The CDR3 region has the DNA TGCGCCAGCAGTTTCAGTGTCCTGGGGGACACTGAAGCTTTCTTT.

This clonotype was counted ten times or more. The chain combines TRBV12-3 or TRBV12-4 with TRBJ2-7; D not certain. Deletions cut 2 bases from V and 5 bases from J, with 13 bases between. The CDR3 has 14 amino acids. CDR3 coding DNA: TGTGCCAGCAGTTTAAGTGCTGGGCGGAACGAGCAGTACTTC. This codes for CASSLSAGRNEQYF.

CDR3 residues: CAWSVADRDPQHF. CDR3 nucleotides: TGTGCCTGGAGTGTGGCGGATCGCGACCCCCAGCATTTT. The chain couples TRBV30 to TRBJ1-5, with unresolved D. The germline gives CDR1 GTSNPN, CDR2 SVGIG (reference sequence). The V gene lost 0 bases and the J gene lost 10 bases, with 13 bases spanning the gap. The CDR3 runs to 13 residues.

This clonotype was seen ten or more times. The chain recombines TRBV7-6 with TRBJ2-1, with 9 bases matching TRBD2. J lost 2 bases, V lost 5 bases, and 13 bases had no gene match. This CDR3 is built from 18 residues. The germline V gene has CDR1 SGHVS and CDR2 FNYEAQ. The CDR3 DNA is TGTGCCAGCAGCCCAAGGAGCGGGAGGTTTCCCCCCTACAATGAGCAGTTCTTC. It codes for CASSPRSGRFPPYNEQFF.

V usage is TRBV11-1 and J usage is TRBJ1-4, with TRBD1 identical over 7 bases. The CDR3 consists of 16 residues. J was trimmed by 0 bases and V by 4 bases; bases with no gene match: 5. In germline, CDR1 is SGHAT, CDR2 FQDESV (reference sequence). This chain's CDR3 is CASSSQGFATNEKLFF. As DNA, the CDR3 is TGTGCCAGCAGCTCACAGGGGTTTGCAACTAATGAAAAACTGTTTTTT.